The present entry profiles one T cell receptor (beta chain) with its context. The antigen remains unidentified. TCRdb derives one entry per CDR3 protein from the 5' RACE reads, leaving out DNA. This sample's clone table lists 310,000 or so distinct CDR3 sequences. The data were taken from a study of monozygotic twins with inflammatory bowel disease. Study results and limitations: Sharing of clonotypes with others was lower in IBD patients than in healthy twins, and this was especially so with disease activity. The existence of one strong signal or clonotype linked to IBD lacked support. Among T cells, the various subtypes were not distinguishable.

The germline V gene encodes CDR1 SGHTA and CDR2 FQGNSA. CDR3 length equals 16 residues. A roughly 2.5 ml blood sample was drawn per donor. The rearrangement uses TRBV7-2 and TRBJ2-3; TCRdb designates TRBD2, a call that cannot be tested without DNA. What was sequenced was blood. The receptor's source is a human donor with ulcerative colitis or Crohn's disease, or a healthy co-twin of an affected twin (not recorded which). The CDR3 sequence is CASSLVTGGPLDTQYF.